This T cell receptor beta chain was sequenced for a study of T-cell reconstitution after alpha-beta-depleted transplantation in children (dated by TCRdb to 2015 to 2016). Concerning the study at large: Using TCR repertoire profiling, the study quantitatively followed how T-cell immune reconstitution unfolded in children after TCRalphabeta/CD19-depleted allogeneic hematopoietic cell transplantation.

This clonotype was detected many times. The antigen it binds to is not known. No qualities accompany the bases; no much larger clone lies one base away. Library preparation used PCR. The listed sequencing device is Illumina HiSeq 2500. TCR library preparation used molecular barcoding, with unique molecular identifiers applied to normalize quantification of the TCRbeta repertoire. The raw public reads went through TCRdb reprocessing: fastp at Q25, MiXCR clone calling, in-frame beta chains kept. CDR3 protein duplicates are merged, each entry listing the most common genes and DNA. Across this sample there are 200,000 or so distinct CDR3 sequences, with about 6% seen only once. Under 6% of the sample comes from the top ten. Reading the label with the study, this specimen's treatment or condition is: allogeneic hematopoietic cell transplantation with graft depleted of TCRalphabeta T cells and CD19 B cells. The transplant recipients were children given TCRalphabeta/CD19-depleted allogeneic hematopoietic cell grafts.

Cut back by 4 bases and 7 bases, the V and J ends lie 10 bases apart. The germline V gene (reference sequence) sets CDR1 to SEHNR and CDR2 to FQNEAQ. Including the terminal cysteine and phenylalanine, the CDR3 comprises 12 residues. The entry retains the CDR3 DNA only, 36 bases that are in frame from base 1. The full study reports these points: In some patients, high TCRbeta diversity at day 60 was attributed to recipient T cells and intrathymic progenitors that had survived conditioning. Apparently early alphabetaT-cell count recovery about two months after transplant reportedly relied on only several hundred rapidly expanded clones derived from non-depleted graft cells. Over the following months the frequencies of hyperexpanded clones went down, and after one year T-cell counts and TCRbeta diversity were mostly credited to newly produced T cells.

This clonotype was sampled from a girl under two years old with combined immunodeficiency, due to receive a stem cell transplant. Sequencing used PBMCs, obtained before TCRalphabeta/CD19-depleted stem cell transplant. The rearranged chain carries TRBV7-9 and TRBJ1-1; the D gene assignment is ambiguous. The DNA reads TGTGCCAGCAGCTCGCGACACGGTGAAGCTTTCTTT. Translation gives CASSSRHGEAFF.